What follows are 27 T cell receptor beta chains derived from one specimen sequenced in a study of cytomegalovirus exposure and HLA in healthy donors. In the PCR, 60 Vbeta and 13 Jbeta primers were used. Assay: immunoSEQ multiplex PCR; the TCRdb copy retains only in-frame clones and omits some. This table holds fewer than 85,000 clones, 75% to 80% found once. Source material: PBMCs. Every receptor here comes from a man aged 35-49 years in good health and CMV-seronegative.

CDR3 protein: CASSFGGTQETQYF. CDR3 DNA: TGTGCCAGCAGTTTTGGAGGCACGCAAGAGACCCAGTACTTC. The chain carries TRBV6-5 and TRBJ2-5; D possibly corresponds to TRBD2 (5 bases). Between the trimmed V and J ends, which lost 4 bases and 2 bases, there was a span of 11 bases. The CDR3 is 14 residues long. CDR1 and CDR2 (germline): MNHEY, SVGAGI.

The rearrangement uses TRBV7-2 and TRBJ1-1; 7 bases are shared with TRBD1. V was pared by 1 base and J by 4 bases, with 6 bases of the junction left unmatched. There are 15 residues in the CDR3. Germline assignment: CDR1 SGHTA and CDR2 FQGNSA. The CDR3 bases are TGTGCCAGCAGCTTAGGGAGGGGGCGGGTCACTGAAGCTTTCTTT. The encoded protein is CASSLGRGRVTEAFF.

This clone is medium-sized in the sample. The chain is built from TRBV19 and TRBJ1-5; D is possibly TRBD1 (6 bases). The CDR3 runs to 14 residues. Germline V gene data show CDR1 as LNHDA and CDR2 as SQIVND (reference sequence). Trimming removed 5 bases from V and 1 base from J, with 9 bases in between. CDR3 DNA: TGTGCCAGTAGTCGGGGGGCGAGCAATCAGCCCCAGCATTTT. This encodes CASSRGASNQPQHF.

This clone came up a few times. The chain uses TRBV19 and TRBJ1-4; TRBD1 is a possible D gene (6 bases). V lost 6 bases, J lost 7 bases, and 6 bases lay in between. CDR3 length: 11 residues. Germline assignment: CDR1 LNHDA and CDR2 SQIVND (reference sequence). The DNA of the CDR3 is TGTGCCAGTAGGGACAGTGAAAAACTGTTTTTT. This translates into CASRDSEKLFF.

This chain joins TRBV5-1 and TRBJ1-2; 11 bases are a match to TRBD1. There are 15 residues in the CDR3. V trimming: 0 bases; J trimming: 7 bases; junction bases outside the gene matches: 5. CDR1 is SGHRS, CDR2 YFSETQ, per germline. CDR3 residues: CASSLVGQGAVGYTF. CDR3 DNA sequence: TGCGCCAGCAGCTTGGTAGGACAGGGGGCGGTTGGCTACACCTTC. The variable domain in full, with the rest retrieved from reference TRBV5-1 and TRBJ1-2, is KAGVTQTPRYLIKTRGQQVTLSCSPISGHRSVSWYQQTPGQGLQFLFEYFSETQRNKGNFPGRFSGRQFSNSRSEMNVSTLELGDSALYLCASSLVGQGAVGYTFGSGTRLTVV.

The chain couples TRBV20-1 to TRBJ1-1, with no clear D. Trimming pared 1 base from V and 4 bases from J, leaving 4 bases between. CDR3 length: 11 amino acids. Looked up from germline, CDR1 is DFQATT and CDR2 is SNEGSKA (reference sequence). Here the CDR3 reads CSARGGTEAFF. The CDR3 DNA sequence: TGCAGTGCTAGAGGCGGCACTGAAGCTTTCTTT.

The chain couples TRBV7-9 to TRBJ1-2; D might be TRBD1 (5 bases). V lost 5 bases to trimming and J lost 0 bases, with 13 bases between them. Germline V gene sequence: CDR1 SEHNR, CDR2 FQNEAQ (reference sequence). This CDR3 is built from 15 residues. CDR3 region: CASSTGRLPNYGYTF. Here the CDR3 DNA reads TGTGCCAGCAGCACAGGACGACTCCCTAACTATGGCTACACCTTC.

The chain recombines TRBV27 with TRBJ1-1; D is uncertain. CDR1 is MNHEY and CDR2 is SMNVEV in the germline V gene (reference sequence). The CDR3 is 13 residues long. V gave up 2 bases and J gave up 4 bases, with 8 bases separating them. CDR3 sequence reads: CASSLAVSTEAFF. The CDR3 nucleotides are TGTGCCAGCAGTTTAGCGGTGAGCACTGAAGCTTTCTTT.

V usage is TRBV6-6 and J usage is TRBJ2-1; 7 positions agree with TRBD2. The germline CDR1 and CDR2 sequences are MNHNY and SVGAGI (reference sequence). CDR3 length: 15 amino acids. V was clipped by 6 bases and J by 8 bases; unmatched bases: 13. CDR3 nucleotides: TGTGCCAGCAGACTCTCATCGGGGGGAAATGATGAGCAGTTCTTC. It codes for CASRLSSGGNDEQFF.

J is TRBJ2-7 and V is TRBV6-5; 8 bases are a match to TRBD1. Unmatched junction bases numbered 5, after V lost 5 bases and J lost 2 bases. The germline CDR1 and CDR2 sequences are MNHEY and SVGAGI. The CDR3 runs 14 residues. The DNA for the CDR3 is TGTGCCAGCAGTAGACAGGGGTCCGCCTACGAGCAGTACTTC. Its translation is CASSRQGSAYEQYF.

This clone appeared once. The chain recombines TRBV29-1 with TRBJ2-3; 8 bases align to TRBD2. The J segment lost 5 bases and the V segment lost 7 bases, leaving 8 bases of the junction unmatched. Germline V gives CDR1 SQVTM, CDR2 ANQGSEA. The CDR3 totals 13 residues. In DNA, the CDR3 is TGCAGCGACCGGGGGGGGGTGGGAGATACGCAGTATTTT. The encoded protein is CSDRGGVGDTQYF.

This sequence joins TRBV7-2 and TRBJ2-7, with D uncertain. V gave up 4 bases and J gave up 1 base, with 17 bases separating them. Per the germline V gene, CDR1 is SGHTA and CDR2 is FQGNSA. The CDR3 contains 16 residues. In nucleotides, the CDR3 is TGTGCCAGCAGCTCGAGACACGTAGATCGGTCCTACGAGCAGTACTTC. Its translation is CASSSRHVDRSYEQYF. The variable domain in full, with the rest retrieved from reference TRBV7-2 and TRBJ2-7, is GAGVSQSPSNKVTEKGKDVELRCDPISGHTALYWYRQSLGQGLEFLIYFQGNSAPDKSGLPSDRFSAERTGGSVSTLTIQRTQQEDSAVYLCASSSRHVDRSYEQYFGPGTRLTVT.

This clone has a single count. The rearrangement uses TRBV28 and TRBJ2-5; no definite D call. V was pared by 7 bases and J by 5 bases, with 17 bases between. The CDR3 sequence is 14 residues long. Germline values: CDR1 MDHEN, CDR2 SYDVKM. The CDR3 here is CASNHARLAETQYF. DNA for the CDR3: TGTGCCAGCAACCACGCGAGGCTTGCCGAGACCCAGTACTTC.

V is TRBV11-2 and J is TRBJ1-4; 7 bases agree with TRBD1. This CDR3 contains 16 residues. V trimming: 5 bases; J trimming: 7 bases; junction bases outside the gene matches: 13. Per germline, CDR1 SGHAT and CDR2 FQNNGV. CDR3 sequence: CASSLAGGTAGEKLFF. Written as DNA, the CDR3 is TGTGCCAGCAGCCTCGCAGGGGGAACCGCTGGTGAAAAACTGTTTTTT. The full variable domain, in which reference TRBV11-2 and TRBJ1-4 provide the parts outside the CDR3, is EAGVAQSPRYKIIEKRQSVAFWCNPISGHATLYWYQQILGQGPKLLIQFQNNGVVDDSQLPKDRFSAERLKGVDSTLKIQPAKLEDSAVYLCASSLAGGTAGEKLFFGSGTQLSVL.

V and J are TRBV6-5 and TRBJ1-1; 7 bases map to TRBD1. Germline V CDR1 and CDR2: MNHEY, SVGAGI. There are 13 residues in the CDR3. V gave up 7 bases and J gave up 5 bases; unmatched junction bases: 7. The CDR3: CASNDRVGTEAFF. The CDR3 coding sequence is TGTGCCAGCAATGACAGGGTTGGGACTGAAGCTTTCTTT.

The chain recombines TRBV28 with TRBJ1-1; 10 bases fit TRBD1. The V segment lost 5 bases and the J segment 4 bases; nucleotides outside the gene matches: 7. In germline, CDR1 is MDHEN, CDR2 SYDVKM. CDR3 length: 15 residues. The CDR3 DNA reads as TGTGCCAGCAGTACGCCGACAGGGGGCGTCACTGAAGCTTTCTTT. This codes for CASSTPTGGVTEAFF.

The chain is built from TRBV30 and TRBJ2-2; 7 nucleotides match TRBD2. Trimming took 0 bases from V and 5 from J; bases not matched to a gene: 12. The germline V gene has CDR1 GTSNPN and CDR2 SVGIG (reference sequence). The CDR3 spans 17 residues. CDR3 bases: TGTGCCTGGAGTGTACGAAGCGGGGAGTCGTGGACCGGGGAGCTGTTTTTT. Amino acid sequence: CAWSVRSGESWTGELFF. The variable domain in full, completed from reference TRBV30 and TRBJ2-2, reads SQTIHQWPATLVQPVGSPLSLECTVEGTSNPNLYWYRQAAGRGLQLLFYSVGIGQISSEVPQNLSASRPQDRQFILSSKKLLLSDSGFYLCAWSVRSGESWTGELFFGEGSRLTVL.

This chain joins TRBV13 and TRBJ2-2; 7 nucleotides line up with TRBD1. Germline-derived CDR1 and CDR2 are PRHDT and FYEKMQ (reference sequence). The CDR3 is 15 amino acids. Trimming at V came to 0 bases and at J to 8 bases, leaving 6 bases not matched to a gene. This chain's CDR3 is CASSLGEGATGELFF. In DNA form, the CDR3 reads TGTGCCAGCAGCTTAGGAGAGGGGGCAACTGGGGAGCTGTTTTTT.

The gene calls are TRBV7-8 and TRBJ2-2; a weak D match, TRBD1 (6 bases). V lost 5 bases, J lost 11 bases, and 15 bases lay in between. Germline V gene sequence: CDR1 SGHVS, CDR2 FQNEAQ. The CDR3 totals 13 residues. The CDR3, as DNA: TGTGCCAGCAGCCGAACCAACAGGGTCGAGCTGTTTTTT. It is translated as CASSRTNRVELFF.

The chain combines TRBV10-1 with TRBJ2-1; 8 bases agree with TRBD2. Germline V gene data show CDR1 as WNHNN and CDR2 as SYGVQD (reference sequence). This CDR3 comprises 13 residues. The V gene end was trimmed by 4 bases and the J gene end by 9 bases; junction bases not matched to a gene: 5. CDR3: CASSAGTRGEQFF. CDR3 bases: TGCGCCAGCAGTGCCGGGACTAGAGGTGAGCAGTTCTTC.

The chain couples TRBV12-5 to TRBJ2-2, with 8 bases fitting TRBD2. Germline lookup yields CDR1 LGHNT and CDR2 FRNRAP. The CDR3 runs to 18 residues. J was trimmed by 0 bases and V by 4 bases; bases with no gene match: 10. The CDR3 is CASGSPGGGRSNTGELFF. The CDR3 DNA reads as TGTGCTAGTGGTTCCCCCGGCGGGGGGCGCTCGAACACCGGGGAGCTGTTTTTT.

The CDR3 nucleotides are TGTGCCAGCAGCTCATTGAAGGGGACTAGCGGGGGGTTCAATGAGCAGTTCTTC. It encodes CASSSLKGTSGGFNEQFF. The genes are TRBV11-3 and TRBJ2-1, with 15 bases aligning to TRBD2. The CDR3 is 18 residues long. Germline V CDR1 and CDR2: SGHNT, YENEEA. After removal of 4 bases from V and 6 bases from J, the junction contained 10 bases not matched to a gene.

V is TRBV6-5 and J is TRBJ2-7; the D gene is possibly TRBD1 (6 bases). V was shortened by 6 bases and J by 2 bases, with 17 bases between the two germline ends. Germline V gene lookup returns CDR1 MNHEY and CDR2 SVGAGI. This CDR3 has 15 amino acids. The CDR3 sequence is CASSLRDKVTYEQYF. CDR3 DNA: TGTGCCAGCAGCCTCCGGGACAAAGTAACCTACGAGCAGTACTTC.

CDR3 nucleotides: TGCGCCAGCAGCTTGACGGACAACACAGATACGCAGTATTTT. This codes for CASSLTDNTDTQYF. The rearrangement links TRBV5-1 to TRBJ2-3, with a weak D call TRBD1 (5 bases). V was clipped by 1 base and J by 2 bases, with 8 bases between them. This CDR3 spans 14 amino acids. From germline, CDR1 is SGHRS and CDR2 YFSETQ.

The chain carries TRBV30 and TRBJ2-7; D call uncertain. In germline, CDR1 is GTSNPN, CDR2 SVGIG (reference sequence). The length of the CDR3 is 12 residues. The V and J ends lost 2 bases and 3 bases respectively, with 8 bases between them. DNA of the CDR3: TGTGCCTGGAGTTACCACGGCTACGAGCAGTACTTC. Translating gives CAWSYHGYEQYF.

This clone was found once. The V and J genes are TRBV12-5 and TRBJ1-1; 7 positions match TRBD1. Looked up from germline, CDR1 is LGHNT and CDR2 is FRNRAP. CDR3 length: 14 residues. V lost 1 base, J lost 2 bases, and 1 base stayed unmatched. CDR3 nucleotides: TGTGCTAGTGGTTTGGGACAGGGTAACACTGAAGCTTTCTTT. Translated, it gives CASGLGQGNTEAFF.

V and J are TRBV7-3 and TRBJ2-3, with D uncertain. The CDR3 extends over 13 amino acids. Germline CDR1 reads SGHTA; CDR2 reads FQGTGA. The V end lost 5 bases, the J end lost 0 bases, and 6 bases lay between the germline ends. CDR3 region: CASSPVSTDTQYF. CDR3 sequence (DNA): TGTGCCAGCAGCCCGGTCAGCACAGATACGCAGTATTTT.